There are a few counts of the clone carrying this T cell receptor (beta chain). What it binds is unknown. Sequencing was performed with immunoSEQ multiplex PCR; in TCRdb, only in-frame clones are kept and a portion is missing. The table includes 43,000 or so clones, 70% to 90% detected once. The data are from a study of OX40 agonist ivuxolimab in advanced cancers. Points from the study as a whole: The average count of expanded clones was higher among CD8+ T cells than among CD4+.

The CDR3 covers 15 residues. Between the trimmed V and J ends, which lost 1 base and 5 bases, there was a span of 12 bases. Germline values: CDR1 SGHVS, CDR2 FNYEAQ. The source was CD4+ or CD8+ T cells sorted from blood, collected in a trial of the OX40 agonist ivuxolimab. The chain has TRBV7-6 and TRBJ2-1; D may correspond to TRBD1 or TRBD2 (5 bases each). The clonotype originates from an adult with an advanced solid tumor such as melanoma, head and neck, liver or kidney cancer. In DNA form, the CDR3 reads TGTGCCAGCAGCTTAGGCAGAGGGGTGGACAATGAGCAGTTCTTC. It codes for CASSLGRGVDNEQFF.